This TCR beta chain was sequenced during a study of T cells in Graves' hyperthyroidism and ophthalmopathy. The table lists this clonotype with many counts. No antigen is known for it. Amplification targeted TCR beta CDR3 regions from RNA transcripts. Initially, a first-round RT-PCR of the TCR CDR3 employed the HTBI primer set. MiXCR, applied by TCRdb to the multiplex PCR reads, yields one record per CDR3 protein. This sample yields hundreds of thousands of distinct CDR3 sequences, of which just under 20% are seen a single time; approximately 50% belongs to the top ten. Study outcomes and limitations: In blood, most of the thyroid clonotypes expanded above 0.001 were also present.

V lost 3 bases to trimming and J lost 5 bases, with 19 bases between them. The CDR3 is 16 amino acids. This receptor was identified in a man in his forties with Graves' ophthalmopathy. The chain uses TRBV12-3 or TRBV12-4 and TRBJ2-5; a weak D match, TRBD1 (5 bases). Sequenced material: blood. CDR3 region: CASSFGGHTIAETQYF. DNA of the CDR3: TGTGCCAGCAGTTTTGGCGGACACACGATCGCCGAGACCCAGTACTTC.